The clone carrying this TCR beta chain was counted between two and nine times. What it binds is unknown. The sample is drawn from a study of cytomegalovirus exposure and HLA in healthy donors. Study context: There were over 350 genotyped donors. Of these, roughly 80% fell in the genetic ancestry cluster associated with self-reported Caucasian donors.

The PCR contained 60 Vbeta and 13 Jbeta primers. Method: immunoSEQ multiplex PCR; TCRdb's copy keeps in-frame clones and lacks some. The repertoire holds about 120,000 clones, with 81% as singletons. Whole-study results and caveats: The authors reported that TCR beta sequences could predict HLA-A and HLA-B alleles. These predictions were accurate for most subjects in the first cohort.

The CDR3 loop spans 14 amino acids. The clonotype comes from a young man in good health and CMV-seropositive. The chain joins TRBV21-1 to TRBJ2-2; the table gives TRBD1 as D, unverified against the DNA. TRBV21-1 is a known pseudogene. The sequencing input was PBMCs. The CDR3 protein is CASSNRQGSGELFF. CDR3 sequence (DNA): TGTGCCAGCAGCAACCGACAGGGGTCCGGGGAGCTGTTTTTT.